These 25 T cell receptor beta chains came from one sample sequenced in a study of T cells after yellow fever vaccination. TCRdb processed the 5' RACE reads anew with MiXCR; each CDR3 protein has one entry. Among 500,000 to 650,000 distinct CDR3 sequences, approximately 13% were seen once, and the ten largest hold around 14%. This specimen consisted of PBMCs, obtained on the day of the yellow fever booster vaccination. The receptors here all came from a man aged 30-40 years who received the YFV17D yellow fever vaccine.

This clonotype showed up just a few times. The chain has TRBV10-3 and TRBJ1-1; D gene uncertain. Trimming stripped 1 base from V and 1 base from J, with 10 bases between. The CDR3 runs to 15 residues. CDR1 is ENHRY and CDR2 is SYGVKD in the germline V gene. The CDR3 protein is CAISEWYQKNTEAFF. DNA for the CDR3: TGTGCCATCAGTGAGTGGTATCAGAAGAACACTGAAGCTTTCTTT.

The V call is TRBV20-1, the J call TRBJ2-7; 9 bases match TRBD1. J was trimmed by 6 bases and V by 3 bases; bases with no gene match: 6. Per germline, CDR1 DFQATT and CDR2 SNEGSKA (reference sequence). The CDR3 covers 13 residues. The CDR3 DNA follows: TGCAGTGCTAGGTCCGGGACAGGGTTCGAGCAGTACTTC. This encodes CSARSGTGFEQYF.

The rearrangement uses TRBV9 and TRBJ2-6, with D possibly TRBD2 on 6 matching bases. The ends were cut back, 5 bases at V and 4 bases at J, with 16 bases in the middle. CDR1 is SGDLS and CDR2 is YYNGEE in the germline V gene. The CDR3 loop spans 16 amino acids. CDR3 bases: TGTGCCAGCAGGGGGGGAGGTAACTACGGGGCCAACGTCCTGACTTTC. Translation gives CASRGGGNYGANVLTF.

This clonotype was seen many times. V gene TRBV5-1 combines with J gene TRBJ2-3, with TRBD1 identical over 12 bases. CDR3 length: 16 residues. J lost 4 bases, V lost 2 bases, and 5 bases had no gene match. The germline CDR1 and CDR2 sequences are SGHRS and YFSETQ. The CDR3 DNA is TGCGCCAGCAGCTTTTCCGGGACAGGGGGCGCAGATACGCAGTATTTT. Its protein product is CASSFSGTGGADTQYF. Full variable domain (remainder filled in from reference TRBV5-1 and TRBJ2-3): KAGVTQTPRYLIKTRGQQVTLSCSPISGHRSVSWYQQTPGQGLQFLFEYFSETQRNKGNFPGRFSGRQFSNSRSEMNVSTLELGDSALYLCASSFSGTGGADTQYFGPGTRLTVL.

This clonotype was detected only a few times. The junction differs from germline at one of its ends, possibly a read error. The V and J genes are TRBV20-1 and TRBJ2-3; TRBD1 agrees at 11 bases. Germline assignment: CDR1 DFQATT and CDR2 SNEGSKA (reference sequence). The CDR3 extends over 10 amino acids. CDR3: CSASRDRGVF. The CDR3 DNA sequence: TGCAGTGCAAGCCGGGACAGGGGGGTGTTT.

The rearrangement uses TRBV11-2 and TRBJ2-1; TRBD1 matches 9 bases. CDR3 length equals 17 residues. CDR1 is SGHAT, CDR2 FQNNGV, per germline. V was clipped by 8 bases and J by 8 bases; unmatched bases: 19. CDR3 in DNA: TGTGCCAGCGGCGGGTTCGGCCGGGACAGGGAGGGCCATGAGCAGTTCTTC. This encodes CASGGFGRDREGHEQFF.

The rearrangement links TRBV7-2 to TRBJ1-4; D is possibly TRBD1 (5 bases). Germline V gives CDR1 SGHTA, CDR2 FQGNSA. V was pared by 2 bases and J by 10 bases, with 17 bases between. CDR3 length: 15 residues. CDR3 bases: TGTGCCAGCAGCTTAATGGGAGGGGAGTCGGTAAAACTGTTTTTT. It is translated as CASSLMGGESVKLFF.

There are many counts of this clonotype. The chain joins TRBV5-1 to TRBJ1-1; TRBD1 agrees at 7 bases. V shed 1 base and J 0 bases; nucleotides not matched to a gene: 6. Per the germline V gene, CDR1 is SGHRS and CDR2 is YFSETQ. The CDR3 is made up of 16 amino acids. The CDR3 spells CASSLTGVAMNTEAFF. In DNA, the CDR3 is TGCGCCAGCAGCTTGACAGGGGTAGCCATGAACACTGAAGCTTTCTTT. The complete variable domain, with remaining parts taken from reference TRBV5-1 and TRBJ1-1, reads KAGVTQTPRYLIKTRGQQVTLSCSPISGHRSVSWYQQTPGQGLQFLFEYFSETQRNKGNFPGRFSGRQFSNSRSEMNVSTLELGDSALYLCASSLTGVAMNTEAFFGQGTRLTVV.

J is TRBJ2-1 and V is TRBV6-2 or TRBV6-3; 10 nucleotides agree with TRBD2. The CDR3 runs 18 residues. Trimming removed 8 bases from V and 9 bases from J; junction bases left unmatched: 22. The germline gives CDR1 MNHEY, CDR2 SVGEGT. CDR3 region: CASAPLLAQTSGRGEQFF. The CDR3 bases are TGTGCCAGCGCCCCCCTCCTCGCCCAGACTAGCGGGCGGGGTGAGCAGTTCTTC.

The rearrangement uses TRBV6-2 or TRBV6-3 and TRBJ2-1; TRBD1 agrees at 10 bases. Trimming removed 5 bases from V and 14 bases from J; junction bases left unmatched: 6. This CDR3 has 12 amino acids. Per the germline V gene, CDR1 is MNHEY and CDR2 is SVGEGT. CDR3 bases: TGTGCCAGCAGTGTGGCCGGGACAGGGGAGTTCTTC. It yields the protein CASSVAGTGEFF.

The chain carries TRBV18 and TRBJ2-1, with 10 nucleotides matching TRBD2. CDR1 and CDR2 from the germline V gene are KGHSH and LQKENI. The CDR3 runs to 16 residues. The ends lost 0 bases at V and 6 bases at J; junction bases unmatched: 5. The CDR3 DNA follows: TGTGCCAGCTCACCACCGCTAGCGGGAGTTCTCAATGAGCAGTTCTTC. It is translated as CASSPPLAGVLNEQFF.

The CDR3 spells CASSYRGLDRNEQFF. The CDR3 coding sequence is TGTGCCAGCAGTTATAGGGGACTAGACCGAAATGAGCAGTTCTTC. The chain employs TRBV6-5 and TRBJ2-1; 8 positions agree with TRBD2. The CDR3 consists of 15 residues. Trimming cost V 3 bases and J 7 bases; bases outside gene matches: 8. The germline gives CDR1 MNHEY, CDR2 SVGAGI.

A word on this clonotype: One end of the junction fails to match germline, which may point to a read error. The chain has TRBV12-3 or TRBV12-4 and TRBJ1-2; 7 bases fit TRBD1. The CDR3 runs to 13 residues. DNA of the CDR3: TGTGCCAGCAGTTCGACAGGGATCGAAGGCTACATCTTC. It specifies CASSSTGIEGYIF.

As concerns this clonotype: Germline and junction disagree at one end, which may indicate a read error. The rearrangement joins TRBV7-7 to TRBJ2-1, with TRBD2 identical over 7 bases. Germline CDR1 and CDR2: SSHAT and FNYEAQ (reference sequence). The length of the CDR3 is 17 residues. This CDR3 is CASSLIPKRGSYNEQFF. The CDR3 coding sequence is TGTGCTAGCAGCTTAATCCCCAAGCGGGGCTCCTACAATGAGCAGTTCTTC.

The chain links TRBV29-1 to TRBJ2-1, with 11 positions matching TRBD2. The CDR3 has 15 residues. Germline CDR1 SQVTM, CDR2 ANQGSEA. J was trimmed by 4 bases and V by 6 bases; bases with no gene match: 8. The CDR3 sequence: CSVVAGGPSYNEQFF. The CDR3 DNA follows: TGCAGCGTGGTAGCGGGAGGGCCCTCATACAATGAGCAGTTCTTC.

This clonotype was picked up a small number of times. The chain uses TRBV18 and TRBJ1-1; 7 nucleotides agree with TRBD1. There are 14 residues in the CDR3. The germline gives CDR1 KGHSH, CDR2 LQKENI. V dropped 3 bases and J dropped 5; count of bases not matched to a gene: 6. In nucleotides, the CDR3 is TGTGCCAGCTCACCCGAGAGGGGGCGGACTGAAGCTTTCTTT. Encoded protein: CASSPERGRTEAFF.

In this sample, this clonotype turned up a few times. The V gene is TRBV20-1, the J gene TRBJ1-3, with 7 bases fitting TRBD1. Trimming removed 3 bases from V and 0 bases from J; junction bases left unmatched: 8. CDR3 length: 16 amino acids. The V gene's germline CDR1 is DFQATT and CDR2 SNEGSKA (reference sequence). CDR3 residues: CSASSGQLFSGNTIYF. In DNA, the CDR3 is TGCAGTGCTAGTTCGGGACAGCTTTTCTCTGGAAACACCATATATTTT.

The sample holds a few counts of this clonotype. CDR3: CASSTGTGIDTQYF. In DNA form, the CDR3 reads TGCGCCAGCAGCACCGGGACGGGAATCGATACGCAGTATTTT. The gene calls are TRBV5-1 and TRBJ2-3, with D perhaps given as TRBD1 or TRBD2 (5 bases each). The V end was cut by 4 bases, the J end by 6 bases, with 15 bases between. The CDR3 runs to 14 residues. Germline V CDR1 and CDR2: SGHRS, YFSETQ.

This clonotype was seen a handful of times. V gene TRBV20-1 combines with J gene TRBJ1-6; D remains ambiguous. The CDR3 consists of 11 residues. In germline, CDR1 is DFQATT, CDR2 SNEGSKA (reference sequence). The V end was cut by 1 base, the J end by 15 bases, with 10 bases between. CDR3 bases: TGCAGTGCTAGAGTACGGAGTCGCCTCCACTTT. This codes for CSARVRSRLHF.

V gene TRBV11-2 combines with J gene TRBJ1-2, with no clear D. Trimming removed 6 bases at V and 0 bases at J, with 26 bases between. The CDR3 is 19 amino acids. Germline-derived CDR1 and CDR2 are SGHAT and FQNNGV. CDR3 sequence: CASRVRQELFAKTNYGYTF. Written as DNA, the CDR3 is TGTGCCAGCAGGGTCCGTCAGGAACTGTTTGCAAAGACTAACTATGGCTACACCTTC.

The J gene is TRBJ1-4, the V gene TRBV5-1; possibly TRBD1 for D (5 bases). Germline lookup yields CDR1 SGHRS and CDR2 YFSETQ. This CDR3 contains 17 residues. Trimming took off 4 bases at V and 0 bases at J, with 16 bases between the two ends. The CDR3 bases are TGCGCCAGCAGCCTGGATTTTGCGGGGGCAACTAATGAAAAACTGTTTTTT. As protein: CASSLDFAGATNEKLFF.

The CDR3 sequence is CASGLGIGTSGYNEQFF. DNA for the CDR3: TGTGCTAGTGGTTTGGGAATCGGGACTAGCGGTTACAATGAGCAGTTCTTC. The V and J genes are TRBV12-5 and TRBJ2-1, with 11 bases matching TRBD2. The ends lost 1 base at V and 4 bases at J; junction bases unmatched: 6. CDR1 is LGHNT, CDR2 FRNRAP, per germline. The CDR3 length is 17 residues.

This chain connects TRBV7-3 to TRBJ2-2; D not certain. Germline CDR1 reads SGHTA; CDR2 reads FQGTGA. V was clipped by 1 base and J by 1 base, with 16 bases between them. This CDR3 has 18 amino acids. The CDR3, as DNA: TGTGCCAGCAGCTTAAGTCTGGACCGTATGAAGAACACCGGGGAGCTGTTTTTT. It yields the protein CASSLSLDRMKNTGELFF.

This chain connects TRBV7-6 to TRBJ2-5, with TRBD2 matching 10 bases. In germline, CDR1 is SGHVS, CDR2 FNYEAQ. The CDR3 runs 16 residues. J gave up 4 bases and V 5 bases, and 10 bases lay outside the gene matches. CDR3 nucleotide sequence: TGTGCCAGCAGCCCAATCCTAGCGGGAGTAGGAGAGACCCAGTACTTC. Encoded protein: CASSPILAGVGETQYF. Complete variable domain (other parts from reference TRBV7-6 and TRBJ2-5): GAGVSQSPRYKVTKRGQDVALRCDPISGHVSLYWYRQALGQGPEFLTYFNYEAQQDKSGLPNDRFSAERPEGSISTLTIQRTEQRDSAMYRCASSPILAGVGETQYFGPGTRLLVL.

The chain carries TRBV7-6 and TRBJ2-3; D gene unclear. The germline gives CDR1 SGHVS, CDR2 FNYEAQ. Trimming took 1 base from V and 5 from J, leaving 10 bases between them. This CDR3 spans 14 amino acids. The CDR3 loop is CASSLGVMGDTQYF. CDR3 nucleotides: TGTGCCAGCAGCTTAGGAGTCATGGGAGATACGCAGTATTTT.